The 32 T cell receptor beta chains below were found in one sample sequenced in a study of CD8+ T cells in alopecia areata. Following RNA extraction, reverse transcription yielded cDNA that acted as the sequencing template. This table comes from immunoSEQ multiplex PCR, and its TCRdb copy is limited to in-frame clones, with some not included. The profile shows under 250,000 clones, about three fifths of them singletons. The starting material was CD4+ T cells sorted from blood, obtained at week 0. These receptors all come from a human donor with alopecia areata.

This chain connects TRBV15 to TRBJ1-5, with unresolved D. The ends were cut back, 2 bases at V and 3 bases at J, with 11 bases in the middle. CDR3 length: 15 residues. Germline V gene lookup returns CDR1 LNHNV and CDR2 YYDKDF (reference sequence). CDR3 loop: CATSRPGSNNQPQHF. The CDR3 DNA sequence: TGTGCCACCAGCAGACCCGGGTCTAACAATCAGCCCCAGCATTTT.

This chain links TRBV18 with TRBJ1-1, with D perhaps matching TRBD1 (6 bases). This CDR3 spans 15 amino acids. With 5 bases removed from V and 3 bases from J, the gap between germline ends came to 16 bases. The germline V gene has CDR1 KGHSH and CDR2 LQKENI. Here the CDR3 reads CASSELTQGDTEAFF. The CDR3 DNA reads TGTGCCAGCTCAGAACTCACACAGGGAGACACTGAAGCTTTCTTT.

V is TRBV4-1 and J is TRBJ2-1; 9 nucleotides line up with TRBD2. Germline CDR1 MGHRA, CDR2 YSYEKL. V gave up 2 bases and J gave up 10 bases; unmatched junction bases: 3. The CDR3 length is 13 residues. DNA of the CDR3: TGCGCCAGCAGCCAAAGCGGGGGGAGGGAGCAGTTCTTC. Its protein is CASSQSGGREQFF.

The J gene is TRBJ1-2, the V gene TRBV23-1, with D possibly matching TRBD1 (6 bases). TRBV23-1 is flagged as an ORF with uncertain function. This CDR3 comprises 14 residues. V was trimmed by 4 bases and J by 8 bases, leaving 17 bases between them. This chain's CDR3 is CASSLSLPGEGYTF. CDR3 in DNA: TGCGCCAGCAGTCTGTCACTCCCAGGGGAAGGCTACACCTTC.

The V and J genes are TRBV25-1 and TRBJ1-6; D perhaps matches TRBD1 (6 bases). Germline CDR1 and CDR2: MGHDK and SYGVNS. V was shortened by 1 base and J by 13 bases, with 14 bases between the two germline ends. The length of the CDR3 is 14 residues. Here the CDR3 reads CASSELRQASPLHF. The CDR3 bases are TGTGCCAGCAGTGAATTGAGACAGGCGTCGCCCCTCCACTTT.

The V and J genes are TRBV18 and TRBJ2-7; TRBD1 agrees at 10 bases. Germline CDR1 reads KGHSH; CDR2 reads LQKENI. V lost 4 bases and J lost 6; bases outside the gene matches: 12. This CDR3 is 16 amino acids long. The CDR3 nucleotides read TGTGCCAGCTCACAACTCGGGACAGGGGACCCTCGCGAGCAGTACTTC. This encodes CASSQLGTGDPREQYF.

This clone was detected only once. CDR3 amino acids: CASSREPDLSSTDTQYF. For the CDR3, the DNA is TGCGCCAGCAGCCGAGAACCGGACTTGTCTAGCACAGATACGCAGTATTTT. The V and J genes are TRBV4-1 and TRBJ2-3; perhaps TRBD2 as D (5 bases). The CDR3 length is 17 residues. Trimming stripped 4 bases from V and 0 bases from J, with 17 bases between. Germline V CDR1 and CDR2: MGHRA, YSYEKL.

V is TRBV6-5 and J is TRBJ1-2; D remains unclear. Trimming removed 7 bases from V and 1 base from J, with 10 bases in between. The CDR3 sequence is 13 residues long. Germline V gene data show CDR1 as MNHEY and CDR2 as SVGAGI. The CDR3 loop reads CASTATDNYGYTF. The CDR3 nucleotides read TGTGCCAGCACCGCGACGGATAACTATGGCTACACCTTC.

The chain couples TRBV6-5 to TRBJ2-7; maybe TRBD2 (6 bases). The germline gives CDR1 MNHEY, CDR2 SVGAGI. Trimming cost V 5 bases and J 4 bases, with 18 bases left between them. CDR3 length: 15 residues. Written as DNA, the CDR3 is TGTGCCAGCAGTAACGAGTTGAGGACTACTTACGAGCAGTACTTC. Amino acid sequence: CASSNELRTTYEQYF.

The V call is TRBV27, the J call TRBJ2-1; TRBD1 is a possible D gene (6 bases). The germline gives CDR1 MNHEY, CDR2 SMNVEV (reference sequence). V shed 3 bases and J shed 4 bases, with 19 bases lying between them. The CDR3 is 17 residues long. This CDR3 is CASSLGVGAGEYNEQFF. In DNA, the CDR3 is TGTGCCAGCAGTTTGGGGGTTGGGGCAGGGGAGTACAATGAGCAGTTCTTC.

V gene TRBV2 combines with J gene TRBJ1-1; D might be TRBD1 (6 bases). The germline CDR1 and CDR2 sequences are SNHLY and FYNNEI. V lost 7 bases, J lost 6 bases, and 18 bases lay in between. The CDR3 sequence is 14 residues long. The CDR3, as DNA: TGTGCCAGCACCCTGAAACGGGGGCACGCTGAAGCTTTCTTT. This encodes CASTLKRGHAEAFF.

V gene TRBV29-1 combines with J gene TRBJ2-3; D gene ambiguous. Trimming took off 2 bases at V and 2 bases at J, with 5 bases between the two ends. Germline values: CDR1 SQVTM, CDR2 ANQGSEA. CDR3 length: 12 amino acids. CDR3 sequence: CSVEQSTDTQYF. Here the CDR3 DNA reads TGCAGCGTTGAACAGTCCACAGATACGCAGTATTTT.

The chain links TRBV29-1 to TRBJ2-3, with a possible D match to TRBD2 (6 bases). The CDR3 is 14 amino acids. V lost 4 bases to trimming and J lost 2 bases, with 13 bases between them. Germline V gene lookup returns CDR1 SQVTM and CDR2 ANQGSEA. The CDR3 bases are TGCAGCGTTGTCGCCCGGACTATCACAGATACGCAGTATTTT. The encoded protein is CSVVARTITDTQYF.

This clone was detected only a few times. The V and J genes are TRBV23-1 and TRBJ2-7; 7 bases align to TRBD1. TRBV23-1 is an ORF; its function is uncertain. This CDR3 is 13 amino acids long. V dropped 8 bases and J dropped 8; count of bases not matched to a gene: 12. The CDR3 DNA is TGCGCCAGCTGCCGGGGACAGCCTGGGAAGCAGTACTTC. This codes for CASCRGQPGKQYF.

In this sample, this clone turned up a few times. V gene TRBV7-2 combines with J gene TRBJ2-7; TRBD2 matches at 7 bases. Germline V gene data show CDR1 as SGHTA and CDR2 as FQGNSA. This CDR3 region has 14 residues. V lost 5 bases and J lost 2; bases outside the gene matches: 6. This chain's CDR3 is CASSGSGLAYEQYF. In nucleotides, the CDR3 is TGTGCCAGCAGCGGGTCAGGACTAGCCTACGAGCAGTACTTC.

The J gene is TRBJ2-3, the V gene TRBV29-1; TRBD1 is a possible D gene (5 bases). The CDR3 extends over 13 amino acids. The ends were cut back, 3 bases at V and 4 bases at J, with 11 bases in the middle. The germline V gene has CDR1 SQVTM and CDR2 ANQGSEA. The CDR3 coding sequence is TGCAGCGTTGAGGTGGCAGGGCCAGATACGCAGTATTTT. As protein: CSVEVAGPDTQYF.

This rearrangement joins TRBV11-2 to TRBJ2-7; a weak D match, TRBD2 (5 bases). The CDR3 length is 15 residues. V was clipped by 5 bases and J by 0 bases, with 14 bases between them. Per the germline V gene, CDR1 is SGHAT and CDR2 is FQNNGV. CDR3 region: CASSLDGRGSYEQYF. In nucleotides, the CDR3 is TGTGCCAGCAGCCTGGATGGCCGGGGCTCCTACGAGCAGTACTTC. Filled out from reference TRBV11-2 and TRBJ2-7, the complete variable domain reads EAGVAQSPRYKIIEKRQSVAFWCNPISGHATLYWYQQILGQGPKLLIQFQNNGVVDDSQLPKDRFSAERLKGVDSTLKIQPAKLEDSAVYLCASSLDGRGSYEQYFGPGTRLTVT.

J is TRBJ2-3 and V is TRBV25-1, with 7 bases identical to TRBD1. The CDR3 totals 16 residues. With 6 bases clipped from V and 2 bases from J, the junction kept 11 bases outside the gene matches. Germline-derived CDR1 and CDR2 are MGHDK and SYGVNS. CDR3 residues: CASRMTTGTDTDTQYF. Here the CDR3 DNA reads TGTGCCAGCAGGATGACTACCGGGACAGACACAGATACGCAGTATTTT.

This clone was seen only a few times. The chain carries TRBV29-1 and TRBJ2-2; 9 bases are a match to TRBD2. V was clipped by 8 bases and J by 0 bases; unmatched bases: 10. The germline gives CDR1 SQVTM, CDR2 ANQGSEA. This CDR3 region has 16 residues. CDR3 region: CSQRLQRGANTGELFF. The CDR3 region has the DNA TGCAGCCAACGACTTCAGCGGGGGGCGAACACCGGGGAGCTGTTTTTT.

The chain is built from TRBV15 and TRBJ1-5; TRBD1 might be the D (5 bases). This CDR3 region has 16 residues. Trimming left V 4 bases short and J 5 bases short, with 18 bases between. Germline loops: CDR1 LNHNV, CDR2 YYDKDF (reference sequence). The CDR3 here is CATSKGVNEGYQPQHF. DNA of the CDR3: TGTGCCACCAGCAAGGGAGTCAACGAGGGGTATCAGCCCCAGCATTTT. The full variable domain, rest sourced from reference TRBV15 and TRBJ1-5, is DAMVIQNPRYQVTQFGKPVTLSCSQTLNHNVMYWYQQKSSQAPKLLFHYYDKDFNNEADTPDNFQSRRPNTSFCFLDIRSPGLGDTAMYLCATSKGVNEGYQPQHFGDGTRLSIL.

The chain employs TRBV6-5 and TRBJ2-3; TRBD2 is a possible D gene (5 bases). CDR3 size: 15 residues. The ends were cut back, 2 bases at V and 3 bases at J, with 12 bases in the middle. Per the germline V gene, CDR1 is MNHEY and CDR2 is SVGAGI. The CDR3 sequence: CASSYGGAATDTQYF. The CDR3 DNA sequence: TGTGCCAGCAGTTACGGTGGAGCGGCAACAGATACGCAGTATTTT.

This rearrangement joins TRBV7-9 to TRBJ2-2; TRBD2 matches 10 bases. J lost 6 bases, V lost 2 bases, and 0 bases had no gene match. Germline V gives CDR1 SEHNR, CDR2 FQNEAQ (reference sequence). The length of the CDR3 is 14 residues. CDR3 bases: TGTGCCAGCAGCTTACTAGCGGGAGCCGGGGAGCTGTTTTTT. This encodes CASSLLAGAGELFF.

V is TRBV30 and J is TRBJ1-1, with TRBD1 as a possible D gene (6 bases). CDR1 and CDR2 from the germline V gene are GTSNPN and SVGIG (reference sequence). Deletions cut 8 bases from V and 2 bases from J, with 18 bases between. The CDR3 runs 14 residues. The CDR3 loop is CALDLIQGNTEAFF. For the CDR3, the DNA is TGTGCCCTAGACCTTATACAGGGCAACACTGAAGCTTTCTTT. The entire variable domain, with the rest obtained from reference TRBV30 and TRBJ1-1, is as follows: SQTIHQWPATLVQPVGSPLSLECTVEGTSNPNLYWYRQAAGRGLQLLFYSVGIGQISSEVPQNLSASRPQDRQFILSSKKLLLSDSGFYLCALDLIQGNTEAFFGQGTRLTVV.

The chain combines TRBV5-1 with TRBJ2-7; D unclear. The CDR3 extends over 12 amino acids. The V gene lost 1 base and the J gene lost 6 bases, with 8 bases spanning the gap. CDR1 is SGHRS, CDR2 YFSETQ, per germline. The CDR3 bases are TGCGCCAGCAGCTTGAGCCTCGGCGAGCAGTACTTC. Its translation: CASSLSLGEQYF.

The gene calls are TRBV9 and TRBJ2-1; 11 nucleotides agree with TRBD2. The CDR3 totals 16 residues. The germline V gene has CDR1 SGDLS and CDR2 YYNGEE. V gave up 3 bases and J gave up 8 bases; unmatched junction bases: 10. This CDR3 is CASSASSGRLVDEQFF. The CDR3 DNA sequence: TGTGCCAGCAGCGCTTCTAGCGGGAGGTTAGTTGATGAGCAGTTCTTC.

As for this clone: Other DNA sequences in the sample encode the same CDR3. The V gene is TRBV29-1, the J gene TRBJ1-2; D not certain. This CDR3 is built from 8 residues. V lost 4 bases to trimming and J lost 7 bases, with 1 base between them. Germline V CDR1 and CDR2: SQVTM, ANQGSEA. CDR3 in DNA: TGCAGCGTTGGTGGCTACACCTTC. It encodes CSVGGYTF.

This clone appeared a few times. The chain links TRBV29-1 to TRBJ2-5; TRBD2 is a possible D gene (5 bases). This CDR3 comprises 14 residues. Germline CDR1 SQVTM, CDR2 ANQGSEA. V was trimmed by 2 bases and J by 1 base, leaving 11 bases between them. CDR3 coding DNA: TGCAGCGTTGAACTCCGGGAACTCCAAGAGACCCAGTACTTC. Amino acids: CSVELRELQETQYF. Full variable domain (missing parts from reference TRBV29-1 and TRBJ2-5): SAVISQKPSRDICQRGTSLTIQCQVDSQVTMMFWYRQQPGQSLTLIATANQGSEATYESGFVIDKFPISRPNLTFSTLTVSNMSPEDSSIYLCSVELRELQETQYFGPGTRLLVL.

The chain recombines TRBV5-1 with TRBJ2-7, with TRBD1 matching 7 bases. Per the germline V gene, CDR1 is SGHRS and CDR2 is YFSETQ. The CDR3 is 12 residues long. Losses at the gene ends were 4 bases for V and 3 bases for J; bases not matched to a gene: 1. CDR3 coding DNA: TGCGCCAGCAGCGGGGACAGCTACGAGCAGTACTTC. Its protein product is CASSGDSYEQYF.

A single count supports this clone. This rearrangement joins TRBV27 to TRBJ2-6; D is ambiguous. The length of the CDR3 is 15 residues. The germline V gene has CDR1 MNHEY and CDR2 SMNVEV (reference sequence). Trimming removed 6 bases from V and 0 bases from J, with 9 bases in between. As DNA, the CDR3 is TGTGCCAGCAGACGTCTTGACTCTGGGGCCAACGTCCTGACTTTC. Encoded protein: CASRRLDSGANVLTF.

The chain employs TRBV7-2 and TRBJ2-3, with D perhaps matching TRBD2 (6 bases). The CDR3 runs to 12 residues. V dropped 5 bases and J dropped 8 bases, with 11 bases sitting between them. CDR1 and CDR2 (germline): SGHTA, FQGNSA. The CDR3 loop is CASSGASVTQYF. As DNA, the CDR3 is TGTGCCAGCAGCGGCGCTAGCGTTACGCAGTATTTT.

The rearrangement uses TRBV19 and TRBJ1-5; D is unclear. The CDR3 runs to 13 residues. The ends were cut back, 3 bases at V and 7 bases at J, with 10 bases in the middle. Germline loops: CDR1 LNHDA, CDR2 SQIVND (reference sequence). The CDR3 reads CASSMGSRQPQHF. As DNA, the CDR3 is TGTGCCAGTAGTATGGGCAGCCGGCAGCCCCAGCATTTT.

This rearrangement joins TRBV5-6 to TRBJ1-5; TRBD1 might be the D (5 bases). Germline CDR1 reads SGHDT; CDR2 reads YYEEEE. The CDR3 has 15 residues. The V gene lost 4 bases and the J gene lost 5 bases, with 16 bases spanning the gap. The CDR3 nucleotides are TGTGCCAGCAGCCTTTTCGCCGGGACCTATCAGCCCCAGCATTTT. It codes for CASSLFAGTYQPQHF.